The 5 T cell receptor beta chains in this list originate from one sample, sequenced in a study of T cells in Graves' hyperthyroidism and ophthalmopathy. The investigators amplified TCR beta CDR3 regions from RNA transcripts. HTBI primers were employed in a first-round RT-PCR of the TCR CDR3. TCRdb passed the multiplex PCR reads through MiXCR, listing each CDR3 protein once. The sample consists of about 160,000 distinct CDR3 sequences, over 8% of them appearing once. Sequenced sample: blood. The receptors were sampled from a woman aged 18-35 years with Graves' hyperthyroidism that later progressed to Graves' ophthalmopathy.

This clonotype has a count of ten or more. The chain is built from TRBV12-3 or TRBV12-4 and TRBJ1-5; D is unclear. V was clipped by 4 bases and J by 2 bases, with 21 bases between them. This CDR3 is 18 amino acids long. CDR3 residues: CASSSLGQAVRGNQPQHF. CDR3 DNA: TGTGCCAGCAGTTCACTCGGGCAGGCAGTCCGGGGCAATCAGCCCCAGCATTTT.

Worth noting for this clonotype: This may come from a read error, since a much larger clone is one base off. The chain joins TRBV3-1 to TRBJ2-1, with D possibly being TRBD2 (6 bases). CDR1 and CDR2 (germline): LGHDT, YNNKEL (reference sequence). The CDR3 has 16 residues. The CDR3 sequence is CASSKMGGSSYSEQFF. CDR3 bases: TGTGCCAGCAGCAAAATGGGGGGAAGCTCCTACAGTGAGCAGTTCTTC.

Ten or more counts support this clonotype. This chain connects TRBV2 to TRBJ1-1; no definite D call. V gave up 2 bases and J gave up 0 bases, with 16 bases separating them. The CDR3 runs 17 residues. Germline V CDR1 and CDR2: SNHLY, FYNNEI. CDR3 residues: CASSEFTVGSMNTEAFF. The CDR3 DNA is TGTGCCAGCAGTGAATTTACAGTGGGATCTATGAACACTGAAGCTTTCTTT.

A word on this clonotype: A read error may explain this, as a much larger clone is one base away. V usage is TRBV15 and J usage is TRBJ2-5; D might be TRBD1 or TRBD2, each matching 5 bases. V lost 3 bases and J 5 bases, leaving 16 bases between the germline ends. The V gene's germline CDR1 is LNHNV and CDR2 YYDKDF (reference sequence). CDR3 size: 15 residues. CDR3 DNA: TGTGCCACCAGCAGGCTAGTGGGAGCAGGGGAGACCCAGTACTTC. Protein sequence: CATSRLVGAGETQYF.

This clonotype was picked up many times. V and J are TRBV28 and TRBJ2-6; D not resolved. V lost 8 bases to trimming and J lost 0 bases, with 11 bases between them. The CDR3 consists of 15 residues. Germline CDR1 MDHEN, CDR2 SYDVKM. The CDR3 DNA is TGTGCCAGCGGGTTCCCTTACTCTGGGGCCAACGTCCTGACTTTC. As protein: CASGFPYSGANVLTF.